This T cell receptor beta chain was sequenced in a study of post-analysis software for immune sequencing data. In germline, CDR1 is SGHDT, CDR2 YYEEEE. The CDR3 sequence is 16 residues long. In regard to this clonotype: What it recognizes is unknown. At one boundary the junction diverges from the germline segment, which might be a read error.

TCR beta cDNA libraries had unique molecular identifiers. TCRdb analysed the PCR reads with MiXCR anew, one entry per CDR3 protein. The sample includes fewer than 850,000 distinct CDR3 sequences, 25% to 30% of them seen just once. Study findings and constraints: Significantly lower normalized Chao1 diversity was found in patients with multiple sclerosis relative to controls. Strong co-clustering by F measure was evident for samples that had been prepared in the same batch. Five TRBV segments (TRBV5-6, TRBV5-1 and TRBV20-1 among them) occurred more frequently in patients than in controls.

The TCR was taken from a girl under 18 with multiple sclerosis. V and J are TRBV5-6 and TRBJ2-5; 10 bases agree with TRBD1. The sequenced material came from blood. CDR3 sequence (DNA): TGTGCCGGCAGCTCATTCAGGACAGGGGGCCAAGAGACCCAGTACTTC. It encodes CAGSSFRTGGQETQYF. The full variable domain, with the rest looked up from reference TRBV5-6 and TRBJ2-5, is DAGVTQSPTHLIKTRGQQVTLRCSPKSGHDTVSWYQQALGQGPQFIFQYYEEEERQRGNFPDRFSGHQFPNYSSELNVNALLLGDSALYLCAGSSFRTGGQETQYFGPGTRLLVL.